A selection of T cell receptor beta chains follows, all from one sample in a study of identical twins. One entry per CDR3 protein results from TCRdb running MiXCR on the 5' RACE reads. The table lists hundreds of thousands of distinct CDR3 sequences, 8% to 9% of them singletons, with 0.75% to 1% in the top ten. These data were likewise used in another study, on yellow fever vaccine responses in identical twins.

The sequenced sample consisted of PBMCs. The receptors were gathered from a woman aged 18-29 years in good health. Both conserved end residues are part of each CDR3. A D gene is named only where the DNA matches it firmly. Rows give clone size only sometimes, using once, few, many, or a class for an expanded clone.

V gene,D gene,J gene,clone size,CDR3 protein,CDR3 DNA
TRBV7-9,TRBD1,TRBJ1-6,many,CASSFDRAASPLHF,TGTGCCAGCAGCTTCGACAGGGCTGCTTCACCCCTCCACTTT
TRBV7-2,.,TRBJ1-1,few,CASSLDLGMTAAFF,TGTGCCAGCAGCTTAGATTTGGGCATGACAGCAGCTTTCTTT
TRBV2,.,TRBJ2-7,few,CASGGLGEQYF,TGTGCCAGCGGCGGGCTAGGAGAGCAGTACTTC
TRBV6-2/TRBV6-3,TRBD2,TRBJ2-7,few,CASSSYTSEGLAGYEQYF,TGTGCCAGCAGTTCATATACGAGCGAAGGACTAGCGGGGTACGAGCAGTACTTC
TRBV30,TRBD1,TRBJ2-7,.,CAGGQMSYEQYF,TGTGCCGGGGGACAGATGTCCTACGAGCAGTACTTC
TRBV6-2/TRBV6-3,TRBD1,TRBJ1-1,few,CASSYFPGGNTEAFF,TGTGCCAGCAGTTACTTTCCAGGGGGGAACACTGAAGCTTTCTTT
TRBV20-1,.,TRBJ2-1,few,CSARPTGRSSYNEQFF,TGCAGTGCTAGACCCACTGGGCGGAGCTCCTACAATGAGCAGTTCTTC
TRBV9,TRBD2,TRBJ2-7,.,CASSSTGGGEQYF,TGTGCCAGCAGCTCTACTGGCGGGGGGGAGCAGTACTTC
TRBV5-4,.,TRBJ2-6,few,CASSESWALSGANVLTF,TGTGCCAGCAGCGAAAGTTGGGCCCTCTCTGGGGCCAACGTCCTGACTTTC
TRBV6-5,.,TRBJ2-3,many,CASSYGSGDTQYF,TGTGCCAGCAGTTACGGGAGTGGAGATACGCAGTATTTT
TRBV15,.,TRBJ2-3,many,CATSRDVTPSPTDTQYF,TGTGCCACCAGCAGAGATGTGACCCCTAGCCCCACAGATACGCAGTATTTT
TRBV20-1,TRBD2,TRBJ2-1,.,CSAKRLAGGTNIFYNEQFF,TGCAGTGCAAAAAGACTAGCGGGGGGGACCAACATCTTCTACAATGAGCAGTTCTTC
TRBV12-3/TRBV12-4,.,TRBJ2-1,.,CASSLIQSVEQFF,TGTGCCAGCAGTTTAATACAATCGGTTGAGCAGTTCTTC
TRBV29-1,.,TRBJ2-2,few,CSGGFGAGELFF,TGCAGCGGCGGCTTTGGGGCCGGGGAGCTGTTTTTT
TRBV28,TRBD1,TRBJ1-1,few,CASTPDRMNTEAFF,TGTGCCAGCACCCCGGACAGGATGAACACTGAAGCTTTCTTT
TRBV20-1,.,TRBJ2-1,.,CSAPSGGRSYNEQFF,TGCAGTGCTCCCAGCGGCGGGCGGTCCTACAATGAGCAGTTCTTC
TRBV6-1,.,TRBJ2-5,.,CASPSVPQKIQETQYF,TGTGCCAGCCCCTCCGTGCCGCAGAAAATCCAAGAGACCCAGTACTTC
TRBV11-2,TRBD2,TRBJ2-1,few,CASSLGGSGGILYNEQFF,TGTGCCAGCAGCTTAGGGGGGAGCGGGGGGATTTTGTACAATGAGCAGTTCTTC
TRBV7-2,.,TRBJ2-7,many,CASSSSHFTEQYF,TGTGCCAGCAGCTCGAGTCACTTTACCGAGCAGTACTTC
TRBV5-1,TRBD1,TRBJ1-5,.,CASSETGAPLEPQHF,TGCGCCAGCAGCGAAACAGGGGCCCCCTTGGAGCCCCAGCATTTT
TRBV6-2/TRBV6-3,TRBD2,TRBJ2-7,.,CASSFPGTSGIYSYEQYF,TGTGCCAGCAGTTTTCCCGGGACTAGCGGGATATATTCCTACGAGCAGTACTTC
TRBV7-2,.,TRBJ2-5,few,CASSQSLGVGIETQYF,TGTGCCAGCAGCCAATCTTTAGGCGTGGGAATCGAGACCCAGTACTTC
TRBV6-1,.,TRBJ2-1,few,CASSESWIAVSEQFF,TGTGCCAGCAGTGAATCGTGGATAGCCGTGTCCGAGCAGTTCTTC
TRBV27,.,TRBJ2-7,few,CASSPLETGLGVQYF,TGTGCCAGCAGTCCGCTGGAGACAGGATTAGGTGTGCAGTACTTC
TRBV28,TRBD1,TRBJ2-7,few,CASRGTVSYEQYF,TGTGCCAGCAGGGGGACAGTCTCCTACGAGCAGTACTTC
TRBV5-6,.,TRBJ2-1,.,CASSRWDEQFF,TGTGCCAGCAGCCGCTGGGATGAGCAGTTCTTC
TRBV12-3/TRBV12-4,TRBD2,TRBJ2-2,many,CASSWYRGENTGELFF,TGTGCCAGCAGTTGGTACCGGGGGGAAAACACCGGGGAGCTGTTTTTT
TRBV29-1,TRBD1,TRBJ2-1,many,CSGDRGLNEQFF,TGCAGCGGGGACAGGGGGCTTAATGAGCAGTTCTTC
TRBV7-2,TRBD2,TRBJ2-7,many,CASSLGASGREQYF,TGTGCCAGCAGCTTAGGGGCTAGCGGGCGCGAGCAGTACTTC
TRBV7-9,TRBD2,TRBJ2-7,.,CASSIRTSHEQYF,TGTGCCAGCAGCATCAGGACTAGCCACGAGCAGTACTTC
TRBV9,TRBD1,TRBJ2-7,many,CASSVGQGLTYEQYF,TGTGCCAGCAGCGTGGGACAGGGCCTAACCTACGAGCAGTACTTC
TRBV3-1,.,TRBJ2-7,few,CASSQDSPESYEQYF,TGTGCCAGCAGCCAAGATTCCCCGGAGTCCTACGAGCAGTACTTC
TRBV5-1,.,TRBJ2-2,many,CASSPRGPGELFF,TGCGCCAGCAGCCCCCGAGGACCCGGGGAGCTGTTTTTT
TRBV6-5,.,TRBJ2-5,few,CASSYVGAQYF,TGTGCCAGCAGTTACGTGGGGGCCCAGTACTTC
TRBV6-2/TRBV6-3,TRBD2,TRBJ2-1,.,CASGSTHEQFF,TGTGCTAGCGGGAGTACCCATGAGCAGTTCTTC
TRBV7-2,TRBD2,TRBJ2-2,few,CASSLGASGNTGELFF,TGTGCCAGCAGCTTAGGGGCTAGCGGGAACACCGGGGAGCTGTTTTTT
TRBV19,TRBD2,TRBJ2-1,.,CASGGLAARRNEQFF,TGTGCCAGCGGGGGACTAGCGGCCAGAAGGAATGAGCAGTTCTTC
TRBV5-1,.,TRBJ2-7,.,CASSLDGIRAYEQYF,TGCGCCAGCAGCCTGGACGGGATCAGGGCTTACGAGCAGTACTTC
TRBV5-1,.,TRBJ2-3,many,CASSPYSTDTQYF,TGCGCCAGCAGTCCGTATAGCACAGATACGCAGTATTTT
TRBV6-5,.,TRBJ1-2,.,CASGLQGYGYTF,TGTGCCAGCGGGCTACAGGGCTATGGCTACACCTTC
TRBV28,.,TRBJ2-5,.,CASIGKETQYF,TGTGCCAGCATCGGCAAAGAGACCCAGTACTTC
TRBV28,.,TRBJ1-5,many,CASSRDSYQPQHF,TGTGCCAGCAGCCGAGACAGTTATCAGCCCCAGCATTTT
TRBV5-8,TRBD1,TRBJ2-3,few,CASSRDRVTDTQYF,TGTGCCAGCAGCCGGGACAGGGTTACAGATACGCAGTATTTT
TRBV5-1,TRBD2,TRBJ2-1,many,CASSSIRLAGGGSSYNEQFF,TGCGCCAGCAGCTCAATACGACTAGCGGGGGGTGGGAGCTCCTACAATGAGCAGTTCTTC
TRBV11-2,TRBD2,TRBJ2-7,few,CASSGGLAGEGYEQYF,TGTGCCAGCAGCGGGGGACTAGCGGGAGAGGGTTACGAGCAGTACTTC
TRBV19,.,TRBJ1-6,many,CASSIVGNSPLHF,TGTGCCAGTAGTATTGTCGGGAATTCACCCCTCCACTTT
TRBV28,TRBD2,TRBJ2-5,few,CASSFLRTGGIEETQYF,TGTGCCAGCAGTTTTCTTAGAACGGGAGGAATCGAAGAGACCCAGTACTTC
TRBV28,.,TRBJ2-3,few,CASSSSGQSSGDTQYF,TGTGCCAGCAGTTCCTCTGGACAGTCATCAGGGGATACGCAGTATTTT
TRBV5-6,TRBD2,TRBJ2-3,.,CASSLDYWTSGGEVSTDTQYF,TGTGCCAGCAGCTTGGATTATTGGACTAGCGGGGGGGAAGTGAGCACAGATACGCAGTATTTT
TRBV7-2,.,TRBJ2-7,.,CASSRGVGPTSRQYF,TGTGCCAGCAGCCGTGGTGTTGGCCCAACATCCCGTCAGTACTTC
TRBV12-3/TRBV12-4,.,TRBJ2-5,few,CASSSPLAVETQYF,TGTGCCAGCAGTTCCCCCCTGGCAGTAGAGACCCAGTACTTC
TRBV12-3/TRBV12-4,TRBD2,TRBJ2-5,many,CASSRTKAGAQETQYF,TGTGCCAGCAGTCGAACAAAAGCGGGGGCACAAGAGACCCAGTACTTC
TRBV6-2/TRBV6-3,.,TRBJ2-1,many,CASSMDSPRGEQFF,TGTGCCAGCAGTATGGACAGCCCACGGGGTGAGCAGTTCTTC
TRBV7-2,.,TRBJ2-7,many,CASSLTVYEQYF,TGTGCCAGCAGCTTAACCGTATACGAGCAGTACTTC
TRBV25-1,.,TRBJ2-7,.,CATTGTQSQGQYF,TGTGCCACCACCGGGACACAGTCCCAAGGGCAGTACTTC
TRBV10-3,TRBD1,TRBJ1-5,many,CAISEGTGGGQPQHF,TGTGCCATCAGTGAGGGGACAGGGGGAGGTCAGCCCCAGCATTTT
TRBV4-3,TRBD1,TRBJ2-1,many,CASSQTGRDSHNEQFF,TGCGCCAGCAGCCAGACGGGTAGGGACAGCCACAATGAGCAGTTCTTC
TRBV29-1,.,TRBJ2-3,few,CSVAGRTSTDTQYF,TGCAGCGTTGCGGGACGTACTAGCACAGATACGCAGTATTTT
TRBV4-2,.,TRBJ2-1,.,CASSQPQGGNFNEQFF,TGTGCCAGCAGCCAACCACAGGGGGGGAATTTCAATGAGCAGTTCTTC